This T cell receptor (beta chain) was identified in a study of T-cell reconstitution after alpha-beta-depleted transplantation in children. This clonotype was seen only a few times. CDR1 MNHNS and CDR2 SASEGT come from the germline V gene. The V segment lost 6 bases and the J segment 6 bases; nucleotides outside the gene matches: 4. The CDR3 sequence is 14 residues long. Preparation of the TCRbeta library involved a method that used unique molecular identifiers. TCRdb reanalysed the PCR reads using MiXCR and keeps one entry per CDR3 protein. Here the sample spans roughly 350,000 distinct CDR3 sequences, 15% to 20% being singletons.

This TCR came from a male patient aged 2 to 9 who had a stem cell transplant for acute lymphoblastic leukemia, so the T cells may come from the graft donor. The chain couples TRBV6-1 to TRBJ2-1, with 11 bases aligning to TRBD1. This specimen consisted of PBMCs, mostly from graft donor cells, obtained 360 days after TCRalphabeta/CD19-depleted stem cell transplant. Here the CDR3 reads CASSEGTGGNEQFF. CDR3 bases: TGTGCCAGCAGCGAGGGGACAGGGGGCAATGAGCAGTTCTTC.